The 18 T cell receptor beta chains below were found in one sample sequenced in a study of blood T cell repertoires in COVID-19 (dated by TCRdb to the early 2020s). Library creation used the immunoSEQ multiplex PCR assay. The immuneACCESS repertoire file appears here via TCRdb, limited to in-frame rearrangements. These files lack a portion of the clones; in checked studies, under half of the deficit traces to unresolved V genes, and the cause of the others is not known. This sample has around 310,000 clones in its table, and around 87% of those were observed once. The top ten hold about 1% of the sample. The sequencing sample was made of peripheral blood. These receptor sequences come from a woman aged 40 to 55 with COVID-19, enrolled during active disease.

This clone was detected once. The rearrangement joins TRBV30 to TRBJ1-2; possibly TRBD1 for D (6 bases). The V end lost 0 bases, the J end lost 3 bases, and 29 bases lay between the germline ends. Germline V gene data show CDR1 as GTSNPN and CDR2 as SVGIG (reference sequence). CDR3 length: 20 residues. DNA of the CDR3: TGTGCCTGGAGTGTAAGTCGGAGGACAGTCCCAAATAAGTACCACTATGGCTACACCTTC. Encoded protein: CAWSVSRRTVPNKYHYGYTF. Combining the CDR3 with reference TRBV30 and TRBJ1-2 gives the whole variable domain SQTIHQWPATLVQPVGSPLSLECTVEGTSNPNLYWYRQAAGRGLQLLFYSVGIGQISSEVPQNLSASRPQDRQFILSSKKLLLSDSGFYLCAWSVSRRTVPNKYHYGYTFGSGTRLTVV.

This chain links TRBV30 with TRBJ1-6; D call uncertain. Trimming stripped 0 bases from V and 0 bases from J, with 6 bases between. Germline V CDR1 and CDR2: GTSNPN, SVGIG (reference sequence). CDR3 length equals 15 residues. For the CDR3, the DNA is TGTGCCTGGAGTGTTACGGGCTCCTATAATTCACCCCTCCACTTT. As protein: CAWSVTGSYNSPLHF.

The chain employs TRBV28 and TRBJ1-2; TRBD1 matches 10 bases. Germline-derived CDR1 and CDR2 are MDHEN and SYDVKM. The V segment lost 6 bases and the J segment 10 bases; nucleotides outside the gene matches: 14. The length of the CDR3 is 15 residues. CDR3 DNA: TGTGCCAGCAGCATCCAGCTGGGGGACAGGGGCTCCTACACCTTC. As protein: CASSIQLGDRGSYTF.

In its sample, this clone was seen a few times. The V gene is TRBV15, the J gene TRBJ2-7, with D possibly TRBD1 on 6 matching bases. V dropped 4 bases and J dropped 3 bases, with 16 bases sitting between them. Germline CDR1 and CDR2: LNHNV and YYDKDF (reference sequence). The CDR3 spans 15 residues. For the CDR3, the DNA is TGTGCCACCAGCAATCCCAACAGGGATGGCTACGAGCAGTACTTC. Its translation: CATSNPNRDGYEQYF. The complete variable domain, with remaining parts taken from reference TRBV15 and TRBJ2-7, reads DAMVIQNPRYQVTQFGKPVTLSCSQTLNHNVMYWYQQKSSQAPKLLFHYYDKDFNNEADTPDNFQSRRPNTSFCFLDIRSPGLGDTAMYLCATSNPNRDGYEQYFGPGTRLTVT.

This clone was counted a single time. Compared with germline, one end of the junction differs, possibly owing to a read error. J is TRBJ2-3 and V is TRBV30; 8 bases match TRBD1. This CDR3 spans 18 amino acids. From germline, CDR1 is GTSNPN and CDR2 SVGIG (reference sequence). The CDR3 bases are TGTGCCCGGAGTCTCGGACAGGGATCGATAACTAGCACAGATACGCAGTATTTT. Translated, it gives CARSLGQGSITSTDTQYF.

Details on this clone: Other nucleotide sequences from this sample produce the same CDR3. The J gene is TRBJ2-5, the V gene TRBV12-3 or TRBV12-4, with D unclear. This CDR3 has 11 residues. V lost 3 bases and J 5 bases, leaving 4 bases between the germline ends. CDR3 amino acids: CASSFLETQYF. The CDR3 nucleotides are TGTGCCAGCAGTTTCCTGGAGACCCAGTACTTC.

This chain links TRBV19 with TRBJ1-4, with 9 nucleotides matching TRBD1. In germline, CDR1 is LNHDA, CDR2 SQIVND (reference sequence). The CDR3 totals 14 residues. V lost 4 bases, J lost 6 bases, and 3 bases stayed unmatched. This chain's CDR3 is CASSTGQGDEKLFF. CDR3 sequence (DNA): TGTGCCAGTAGTACGGGACAGGGAGATGAAAAACTGTTTTTT.

The genes are TRBV4-3 and TRBJ1-5; TRBD1 is a possible D gene (5 bases). CDR1 LGHNA and CDR2 YSLEER come from the germline V gene. V lost 3 bases and J 0 bases, leaving 9 bases between the germline ends. The CDR3 covers 15 residues. For the CDR3, the DNA is TGCGCCAGCAGCCAGTCCAGGGATAGCAATCAGCCCCAGCATTTT. Its protein is CASSQSRDSNQPQHF.

V gene TRBV7-2 combines with J gene TRBJ2-2; 8 bases fit TRBD2. This CDR3 region has 16 residues. Germline CDR1 and CDR2: SGHTA and FQGNSA. V dropped 8 bases and J dropped 4; count of bases not matched to a gene: 12. Here the CDR3 reads CASRAEAAGGTGELFF. The CDR3 region has the DNA TGTGCCAGCCGGGCCGAGGCGGCGGGAGGCACCGGGGAGCTGTTTTTT.

This chain connects TRBV7-9 to TRBJ1-5; 7 bases line up with TRBD1. The CDR3 is made up of 17 amino acids. Germline trimming cut 3 bases from V and 4 bases from J; bases unmatched to any gene: 12. In germline, CDR1 is SEHNR, CDR2 FQNEAQ (reference sequence). The CDR3 DNA is TGTGCCAGCAGCTTTGAGGGGGGAAAGGGGGCAAATCAGCCCCAGCATTTT. Its protein is CASSFEGGKGANQPQHF.

The genes are TRBV3-1 (or the pseudogene TRBV3-2) and TRBJ2-2; 9 nucleotides align to TRBD2. The CDR3 is 15 residues long. The V gene's germline CDR1 is LGHDT and CDR2 YNNKEL (reference sequence). V lost 1 base, J lost 8 bases, and 5 bases stayed unmatched. DNA for the CDR3: TGTGCCAGCAGCCAAGGACTAGCGGCCCGAGGGGAGCTGTTTTTT. Translating it yields CASSQGLAARGELFF.

Only one count was recorded for this clone. This same CDR3 is encoded by further DNA sequences in the sample. The rearrangement joins TRBV5-6 to TRBJ1-6; perhaps TRBD1 as D (5 bases). The CDR3 extends over 13 amino acids. The germline CDR1 and CDR2 sequences are SGHDT and YYEEEE. V shed 0 bases and J shed 7 bases, with 5 bases lying between them. The CDR3: CASSLDRNSPLHF. CDR3 nucleotides: TGTGCCAGCAGCTTGGACAGGAATTCACCCCTCCACTTT.

J is TRBJ1-1 and V is TRBV28; the D gene is possibly TRBD1 (5 bases). Trimming left V 8 bases short and J 0 bases short, with 16 bases between. Germline lookup yields CDR1 MDHEN and CDR2 SYDVKM. The CDR3 extends over 15 amino acids. CDR3 nucleotide sequence: TGTGCCAGCCGCCCCAACGGGGGGATGAACACTGAAGCTTTCTTT. Its protein product is CASRPNGGMNTEAFF.

The V and J genes are TRBV28 and TRBJ1-3; D call uncertain. This CDR3 is built from 13 residues. The V end was cut by 2 bases, the J end by 9 bases, with 11 bases between. Germline V gene data show CDR1 as MDHEN and CDR2 as SYDVKM. The DNA for the CDR3 is TGTGCCAGCAGTTTAGGCGGGTCAGGCACCATATATTTT. Translating it yields CASSLGGSGTIYF.

The chain has TRBV28 and TRBJ2-3, with D possibly being TRBD1 (6 bases). The CDR3 covers 13 residues. V lost 4 bases and J lost 4, with 9 bases in between. Germline V gene data show CDR1 as MDHEN and CDR2 as SYDVKM. The CDR3 region is CASSSRGADTQYF. CDR3 DNA: TGTGCCAGCAGTTCCAGGGGTGCAGATACGCAGTATTTT.

V usage is TRBV20-1 and J usage is TRBJ1-4; TRBD1 agrees at 7 bases. CDR3 length: 15 residues. V dropped 5 bases and J dropped 7; count of bases not matched to a gene: 13. CDR1 is DFQATT, CDR2 SNEGSKA, per germline (reference sequence). The DNA of the CDR3 is TGCAGTGCTCGTGGGACAGCTTCGAAAGGTGAAAAACTGTTTTTT. As protein: CSARGTASKGEKLFF.

The rearrangement links TRBV12-3 or TRBV12-4 to TRBJ2-7; D unclear. The CDR3 has 13 residues. V was trimmed by 6 bases and J by 1 base, leaving 10 bases between them. CDR3 loop: CASSSSLSYEQYF. The CDR3 DNA reads TGTGCCAGCAGCTCCTCACTTTCCTACGAGCAGTACTTC.

V gene TRBV6-6 combines with J gene TRBJ1-5; D uncertain. The CDR3 totals 16 residues. Between the trimmed V and J ends, which lost 0 bases and 0 bases, there was a span of 9 bases. The germline CDR1 and CDR2 sequences are MNHNY and SVGAGI (reference sequence). In DNA form, the CDR3 reads TGTGCCAGCAGTTACTCGACTCTCGGTAGCAATCAGCCCCAGCATTTT. Translation: CASSYSTLGSNQPQHF.